A single sample gave rise to the 19 T cell receptor beta chains below, sequenced in a study of PD-L1 blockade in urothelial cancer. The assay was immunoSEQ multiplex PCR, and TCRdb's table has in-frame clones only and misses some. This repertoire shows under 90,000 clones, roughly 90% found once; its top ten account for approximately 9%. The specimen comprised PBMCs, sampled around atezolizumab (anti-PD-L1) treatment. The source is a man between 60 and 75 years old with urothelial cancer.

By share, this clone ranks as medium-sized (0.01 to 0.1%). The sample contains more than one DNA sequence encoding this CDR3. The rearrangement uses TRBV9 and TRBJ1-3, with 7 bases that match TRBD1. The CDR3 sequence is 14 residues long. From germline, CDR1 is SGDLS and CDR2 YYNGEE. V gave up 3 bases and J gave up 1 base; unmatched junction bases: 1. The CDR3 bases are TGTGCCAGCAGCGCAGGGGGATCTGGAAACACCATATATTTT. This gives the protein CASSAGGSGNTIYF.

The chain recombines TRBV2 with TRBJ2-5; 8 nucleotides agree with TRBD1. With 9 bases clipped from V and 5 bases from J, the junction kept 14 bases outside the gene matches. CDR3 length equals 15 residues. CDR1 is SNHLY, CDR2 FYNNEI, per germline. CDR3 coding DNA: TGTGCCAGGATGCTTGGACAGGGCTTGGGGGAGACCCAGTACTTC. This encodes CARMLGQGLGETQYF.

The rearrangement uses TRBV29-1 and TRBJ1-4, with no clear D. This CDR3 has 12 amino acids. Between the trimmed V and J ends, which lost 7 bases and 5 bases, there was a span of 11 bases. CDR1 and CDR2 (germline): SQVTM, ANQGSEA. CDR3 in amino acids: CSARRGNEKLFF. CDR3 nucleotides: TGCAGCGCCCGACGAGGGAATGAAAAACTGTTTTTT.

V is TRBV5-6 and J is TRBJ1-1; TRBD1 matches at 12 bases. Losses at the gene ends were 2 bases for V and 7 bases for J; bases not matched to a gene: 6. The CDR3 spans 15 residues. Germline V CDR1 and CDR2: SGHDT, YYEEEE. The CDR3 protein is CASSFGDRGPVEAFF. The CDR3 DNA reads TGTGCCAGCAGCTTTGGGGACAGGGGGCCTGTTGAAGCTTTCTTT.

This chain links TRBV19 with TRBJ1-2; D is undetermined. The CDR3 consists of 13 residues. Germline values: CDR1 LNHDA, CDR2 SQIVND (reference sequence). V was cut by 10 bases and J by 8 bases, with 20 bases left in between. The CDR3 coding sequence is TGTGCCACTCGAGGGTCGGAATTCGGCGGCTACACCTTC. Protein product: CATRGSEFGGYTF.

J is TRBJ2-3 and V is TRBV7-9; TRBD2 aligns across 9 bases. The germline gives CDR1 SEHNR, CDR2 FQNEAQ (reference sequence). Trimming at V came to 2 bases and at J to 3 bases, leaving 3 bases not matched to a gene. The CDR3 has 15 amino acids. The CDR3 DNA sequence: TGTGCCAGCAGCTTACGCGGGAGGGCGACAGATACGCAGTATTTT. Its translation is CASSLRGRATDTQYF.

The chain carries TRBV7-9 and TRBJ1-2; 7 nucleotides agree with TRBD1. The CDR3 totals 14 residues. The germline gives CDR1 SEHNR, CDR2 FQNEAQ (reference sequence). The V gene end was trimmed by 5 bases and the J gene end by 4 bases; junction bases not matched to a gene: 7. CDR3: CASSTPTGIYGYTF. CDR3 in DNA: TGTGCCAGCAGCACGCCGACAGGGATCTATGGCTACACCTTC.

The gene calls are TRBV18 and TRBJ1-1, with TRBD1 identical over 10 bases. V shed 0 bases, J shed 4 bases, and the junction held 5 bases outside the gene matches. The CDR3 runs 16 residues. From germline, CDR1 is KGHSH and CDR2 LQKENI. The CDR3 sequence: CASSPPRTGGRTEAFF. In nucleotides, the CDR3 is TGTGCCAGCTCACCACCACGGACAGGGGGTCGCACTGAAGCTTTCTTT.

The chain recombines TRBV7-9 with TRBJ1-1; D not resolved. In germline, CDR1 is SEHNR, CDR2 FQNEAQ (reference sequence). The CDR3 is made up of 14 amino acids. V lost 1 base to trimming and J lost 4 bases, with 10 bases between them. The CDR3: CASSLVRRGTEAFF. CDR3 coding DNA: TGTGCCAGCAGCTTAGTGCGTCGAGGCACTGAAGCTTTCTTT.

The gene calls are TRBV7-9 and TRBJ2-7; a possible D gene is TRBD2 (5 bases). Germline loops: CDR1 SEHNR, CDR2 FQNEAQ (reference sequence). The CDR3 runs 12 residues. V was trimmed by 4 bases and J by 3 bases, leaving 7 bases between them. DNA for the CDR3: TGTGCCAGCAGCTCACTAGACTACGAGCAGTACTTC. Encoded protein: CASSSLDYEQYF.

This chain links TRBV7-9 with TRBJ2-5; 8 bases agree with TRBD2. Germline CDR1 and CDR2: SEHNR and FQNEAQ (reference sequence). The CDR3 extends over 16 amino acids. V shed 5 bases and J 5 bases; nucleotides not matched to a gene: 13. The CDR3 DNA reads TGTGCCAGCAGCCACGGTCTAGCGGGTAACGGGGAGACCCAGTACTTC. The encoded protein is CASSHGLAGNGETQYF.

In its sample, this clone was seen a few times. J is TRBJ1-2 and V is TRBV4-2; tentatively, D is TRBD1 (5 bases). The V end was cut by 1 base, the J end by 2 bases, with 11 bases between. Germline V lookup: CDR1 LGHNA, CDR2 YNFKEQ. This CDR3 comprises 15 residues. This chain's CDR3 is CASSQVMGQNYGYTF. CDR3 DNA sequence: TGTGCCAGCAGCCAAGTCATGGGGCAGAACTATGGCTACACCTTC.

The chain joins TRBV5-6 to TRBJ2-5; 8 nucleotides match TRBD2. Germline CDR1 is SGHDT and CDR2 is YYEEEE. The CDR3 has 15 residues. The ends lost 4 bases at V and 4 bases at J; junction bases unmatched: 9. The CDR3 spells CASSPGTRPPETQYF. DNA of the CDR3: TGTGCCAGCAGCCCCGGGACTAGGCCCCCAGAGACCCAGTACTTC.

In this sample, this clone turned up once. The chain combines TRBV19 with TRBJ2-7, with TRBD1 identical over 8 bases. This CDR3 spans 13 amino acids. The V gene end was trimmed by 4 bases and the J gene end by 2 bases; junction bases not matched to a gene: 1. Germline-derived CDR1 and CDR2 are LNHDA and SQIVND (reference sequence). The CDR3 loop is CASSTDRAYEQYF. CDR3 nucleotides: TGTGCCAGTAGTACGGACAGGGCCTACGAGCAGTACTTC. The full variable domain, with the rest looked up from reference TRBV19 and TRBJ2-7, is DGGITQSPKYLFRKEGQNVTLSCEQNLNHDAMYWYRQDPGQGLRLIYYSQIVNDFQKGDIAEGYSVSREKKESFPLTVTSAQKNPTAFYLCASSTDRAYEQYFGPGTRLTVT.

This clone was counted once. The rearrangement links TRBV2 to TRBJ2-7, with a possible D match to TRBD1 (6 bases). CDR3 size: 11 residues. V gave up 7 bases and J gave up 4 bases, with 8 bases separating them. In germline, CDR1 is SNHLY, CDR2 FYNNEI. This CDR3 reads CASKGGYEQYF. The CDR3 DNA reads TGTGCCAGCAAAGGGGGTTACGAGCAGTACTTC.

This clone came up a few times. This chain connects TRBV10-2 to TRBJ2-1, with D uncertain. V dropped 1 base and J dropped 8 bases, with 6 bases sitting between them. The CDR3 sequence is 12 residues long. Germline CDR1 WSHSY, CDR2 SAAADI. Here the CDR3 reads CASSELSDEQFF. The CDR3 DNA reads as TGCGCCAGCAGTGAGTTAAGCGATGAGCAGTTCTTC.

This chain connects TRBV5-1 to TRBJ2-5, with unresolved D. The germline V gene encodes CDR1 SGHRS and CDR2 YFSETQ. V was shortened by 4 bases and J by 1 base, with 8 bases between the two germline ends. The CDR3 contains 13 residues. The CDR3 DNA reads as TGCGCCAGCAGCCAGGCCTTCCAAGAGACCCAGTACTTC. As protein: CASSQAFQETQYF.

The chain couples TRBV6-5 to TRBJ2-2, with TRBD2 matching over 8 bases. The CDR3 contains 14 residues. Germline CDR1 and CDR2: MNHEY and SVGAGI. V dropped 8 bases and J dropped 4; count of bases not matched to a gene: 6. CDR3 in DNA: TGTGCCAGCCGACGGGAGGGTAGCACCGGGGAGCTGTTTTTT. This codes for CASRREGSTGELFF.

The chain combines TRBV19 with TRBJ2-3; 8 nucleotides agree with TRBD1. The trim removed 3 bases at V and 0 bases at J, leaving 5 bases unmatched. The CDR3 is 16 amino acids. From germline, CDR1 is LNHDA and CDR2 SQIVND (reference sequence). CDR3 coding DNA: TGTGCCAGTAGTATCCGGACAGGGCGAAGCACAGATACGCAGTATTTT. It yields the protein CASSIRTGRSTDTQYF.